This T cell receptor (beta chain) was retrieved from a study of blood T cells in healthy people across ages. Germline V gene lookup returns CDR1 LNHDA and CDR2 SQIVND (reference sequence). V lost 5 bases, J lost 1 base, and 8 bases lay in between. The CDR3 totals 13 residues. A sample-barcoded 5' primer and a J-beta primer mix were used in a second PCR of about 7 to 11 cycles. TCRdb re-derived calls from the 5' RACE reads in MiXCR, one entry per CDR3 protein. The repertoire has around 650,000 distinct CDR3 sequences, less than 40% of them found once; the top ten carry roughly 14%. Study results and caveats: Changes in expanded clonotypes were possibly confounded, as the CMV status of donors was unknown.

This clonotype occurred a few times. What it binds is unknown. The rearrangement links TRBV19 to TRBJ2-5, with no clear D. The sequence was collected from an elderly woman in good health. Material: blood. CDR3 loop: CASSSTLQETQYF. The CDR3 region has the DNA TGTGCCAGTAGTTCCACCCTCCAAGAGACCCAGTACTTC.